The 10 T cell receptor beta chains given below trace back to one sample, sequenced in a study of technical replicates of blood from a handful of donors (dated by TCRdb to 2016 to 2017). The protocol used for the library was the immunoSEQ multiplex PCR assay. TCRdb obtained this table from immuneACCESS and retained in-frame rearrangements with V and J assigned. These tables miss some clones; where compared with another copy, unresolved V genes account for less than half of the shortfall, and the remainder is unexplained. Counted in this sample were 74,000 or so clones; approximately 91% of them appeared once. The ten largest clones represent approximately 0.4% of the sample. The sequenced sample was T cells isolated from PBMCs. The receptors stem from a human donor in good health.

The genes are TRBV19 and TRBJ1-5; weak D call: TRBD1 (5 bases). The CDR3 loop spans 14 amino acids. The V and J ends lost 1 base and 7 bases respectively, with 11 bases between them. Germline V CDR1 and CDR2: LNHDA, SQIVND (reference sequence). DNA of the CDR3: TGTGCCAGTAGTATAGGAGATCGGGGGCAGCCCCAGCATTTT. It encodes CASSIGDRGQPQHF.

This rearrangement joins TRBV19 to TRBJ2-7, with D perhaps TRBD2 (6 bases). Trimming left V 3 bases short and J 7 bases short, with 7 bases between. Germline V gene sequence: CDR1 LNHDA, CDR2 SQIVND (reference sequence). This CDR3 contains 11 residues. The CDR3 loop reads CASSIAGEQYF. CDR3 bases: TGTGCCAGTAGTATCGCGGGAGAGCAGTACTTC. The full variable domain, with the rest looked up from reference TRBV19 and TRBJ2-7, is DGGITQSPKYLFRKEGQNVTLSCEQNLNHDAMYWYRQDPGQGLRLIYYSQIVNDFQKGDIAEGYSVSREKKESFPLTVTSAQKNPTAFYLCASSIAGEQYFGPGTRLTVT.

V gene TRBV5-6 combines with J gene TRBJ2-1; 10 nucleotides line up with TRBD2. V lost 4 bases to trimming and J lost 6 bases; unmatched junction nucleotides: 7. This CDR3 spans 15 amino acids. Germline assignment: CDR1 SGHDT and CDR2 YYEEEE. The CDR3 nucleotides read TGTGCCAGCAGCACGGGTCGGACTAGCGGCAATGAGCAGTTCTTC. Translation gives CASSTGRTSGNEQFF.

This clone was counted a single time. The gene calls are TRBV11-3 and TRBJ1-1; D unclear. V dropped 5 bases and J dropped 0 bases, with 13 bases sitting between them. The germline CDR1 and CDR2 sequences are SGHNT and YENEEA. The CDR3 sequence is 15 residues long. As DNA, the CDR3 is TGTGCCAGCAGCCGCCTCGGGGTAATGAACACTGAAGCTTTCTTT. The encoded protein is CASSRLGVMNTEAFF.

CDR3 DNA sequence: TGTGCCAGCAGCATATCCGGTGGCGGGGAGCTGTTTTTT. Protein product: CASSISGGGELFF. The chain is built from TRBV7-3 and TRBJ2-2; D is uncertain. The CDR3 sequence is 13 residues long. The germline V and J ends were trimmed by 5 bases and 7 bases, with 11 bases remaining between them. CDR1 and CDR2 (germline): SGHTA, FQGTGA.

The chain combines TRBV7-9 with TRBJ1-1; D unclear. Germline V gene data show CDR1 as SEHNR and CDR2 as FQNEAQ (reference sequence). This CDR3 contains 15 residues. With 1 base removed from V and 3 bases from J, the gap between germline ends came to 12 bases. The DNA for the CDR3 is TGTGCCAGCAGCTTAGGGGCACAACGGTACACTGAAGCTTTCTTT. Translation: CASSLGAQRYTEAFF.

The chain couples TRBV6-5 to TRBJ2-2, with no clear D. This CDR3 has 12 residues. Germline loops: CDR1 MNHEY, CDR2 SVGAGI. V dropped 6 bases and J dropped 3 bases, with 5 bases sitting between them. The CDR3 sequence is CASRSYTGELFF. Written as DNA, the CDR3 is TGTGCCAGCAGGTCTTACACCGGGGAGCTGTTTTTT.

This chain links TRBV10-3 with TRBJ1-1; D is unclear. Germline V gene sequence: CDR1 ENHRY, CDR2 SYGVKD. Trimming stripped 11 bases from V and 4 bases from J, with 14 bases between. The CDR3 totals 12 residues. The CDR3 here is CASSGLGTEAFF. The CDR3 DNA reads TGTGCCTCCTCGGGGTTGGGCACTGAAGCTTTCTTT.

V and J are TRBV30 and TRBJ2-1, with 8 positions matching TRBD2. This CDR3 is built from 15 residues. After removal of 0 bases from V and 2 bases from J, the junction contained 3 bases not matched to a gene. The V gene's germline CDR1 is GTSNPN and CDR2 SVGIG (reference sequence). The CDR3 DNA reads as TGTGCCTGGAGTGTACAACTAGCGGCCTACAATGAGCAGTTCTTC. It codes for CAWSVQLAAYNEQFF.

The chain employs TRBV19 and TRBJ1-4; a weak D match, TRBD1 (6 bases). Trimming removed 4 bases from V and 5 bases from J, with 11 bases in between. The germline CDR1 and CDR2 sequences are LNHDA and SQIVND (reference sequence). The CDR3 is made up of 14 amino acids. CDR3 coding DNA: TGTGCCAGTAGTAGACAGGTGATAAATGAAAAACTGTTTTTT. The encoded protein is CASSRQVINEKLFF.